A selection of T cell receptor beta chains follows, all from one sample in a study of shared clonotypes between healthy human individuals. Only in-frame clones appear in the TCRdb table, and some are missing; sequencing was by immunoSEQ multiplex PCR. Of over 2,000,000 clones detected, about 93% appear once; the ten largest clones hold about 1.6%. Sequencing was done on a sample of naive CD8+ T cells from PBMCs. The receptor source for this set is a man between 18 and 29 years old in good health. Some clones in this sample may be carry-over from other donors' samples. Both conserved end residues are part of each CDR3. The D gene is left open where the match is weak. A row's size may be missing; if present it is once, few, many or a size class.

D,size,J,V,CDR3,DNA
NA,NA,TRBJ1-4,TRBV30,CAWTQGIGKLFF,TGTGCCTGGACTCAGGGGATCGGGAAACTGTTTTTT
TRBD2,NA,TRBJ2-7,TRBV30,CAWNSGSYLIEQYF,TGTGCCTGGAACAGCGGGAGTTATCTCATCGAGCAGTACTTC
TRBD2,NA,TRBJ2-1,TRBV11-2,CASSPTSGGSYNEQFF,TGTGCCAGCAGCCCGACTAGCGGAGGTTCCTACAATGAGCAGTTCTTC
TRBD1,NA,TRBJ2-1,TRBV19,CASSWTGGYNEQFF,TGTGCCAGTAGTTGGACAGGGGGGTACAATGAGCAGTTCTTC
NA,NA,TRBJ1-5,TRBV2,CASSEFRGGQPQHF,TGTGCCAGCAGTGAATTCAGGGGTGGTCAGCCCCAGCATTTT
TRBD1,NA,TRBJ1-5,TRBV28,CASSLGQGDQPQHF,TGTGCCAGCAGTCTGGGACAGGGGGATCAGCCCCAGCATTTT
NA,NA,TRBJ2-1,TRBV7-6,CASSWGTPEQFF,TGTGCCAGCAGCTGGGGAACTCCTGAGCAGTTCTTC
TRBD2,once,TRBJ2-2,TRBV19,CASSIGGLAGAGELFF,TGTGCCAGTAGTATAGGCGGACTAGCGGGAGCCGGGGAGCTGTTTTTT
NA,NA,TRBJ1-3,TRBV27,CASSVLGGTGNTIYF,TGTGCCAGCAGCGTCTTGGGGGGGACTGGAAACACCATATATTTT
NA,NA,TRBJ1-4,TRBV11-2,CASSPSLGEKLFF,TGTGCCAGCAGCCCAAGCTTGGGTGAAAAACTGTTTTTT
TRBD2,NA,TRBJ2-1,TRBV7-9,CASSGAGQQFF,TGTGCCAGCAGTGGAGCGGGGCAACAGTTCTTC
NA,NA,TRBJ2-1,TRBV7-2,CASSLKVGRAKDEQFF,TGTGCCAGCAGCTTAAAGGTGGGAAGGGCTAAGGATGAGCAGTTCTTC
NA,NA,TRBJ2-1,TRBV4-1,CASSQVGSYNEQFF,TGCGCCAGCAGCCAAGTCGGCTCCTACAATGAGCAGTTCTTC